This TCR beta chain was sequenced for a study of blood T cell repertoires in COVID-19. In the study overall: Both acute and convalescent COVID-19 samples were obtained from the United States, Italy and Spain.

Profiled with immunoSEQ multiplex PCR; TCRdb holds only in-frame clones, not every one. The data show approximately 230,000 clones, with roughly 88% seen just once and about 6.7% held by the top ten. CDR3 length: 14 amino acids. Trimming removed 3 bases at V and 4 bases at J, with 8 bases between. Looked up from germline, CDR1 is SGDLS and CDR2 is YYNGEE. Seattle's cohort entered during active infection and was followed longitudinally. The material sequenced was peripheral blood. This TCR was sampled from a woman aged 30 to 39 with COVID-19, enrolled during active disease. V usage is TRBV9 and J usage is TRBJ1-6; D uncertain. CDR3 sequence: CASSETPYNSPLHF. CDR3 nucleotide sequence: TGTGCCAGCAGCGAGACACCTTATAATTCACCCCTCCACTTT.